This passage covers 27 T cell receptor beta chains from one sample sequenced in a study of cytomegalovirus exposure and HLA in healthy donors. The study ran its PCR with 60 Vbeta and 13 Jbeta primers. The assay was immunoSEQ multiplex PCR, and TCRdb's table has in-frame clones only and misses some. The data show around 190,000 clones, 70% to 80% seen once. Sequenced sample: PBMCs. Every receptor here comes from a woman younger than 45 in good health and CMV-seronegative.

The V gene is TRBV9, the J gene TRBJ1-1; D perhaps matches TRBD1 (6 bases). The CDR3 sequence is 14 residues long. Germline CDR1 and CDR2: SGDLS and YYNGEE. V dropped 0 bases and J dropped 1 base, with 7 bases sitting between them. DNA for the CDR3: TGTGCCAGCAGCGTAGACAGGGCGAACACTGAAGCTTTCTTT. Its translation: CASSVDRANTEAFF.

CDR3: CARLQSGGYNEQFF. The CDR3, as DNA: TGTGCCCGACTGCAGAGCGGGGGGTACAATGAGCAGTTCTTC. The chain combines TRBV12-5 with TRBJ2-1; the match to TRBD2 covers 9 bases. CDR1 is LGHNT, CDR2 FRNRAP, per germline. This CDR3 contains 14 residues.

The chain carries TRBV6-5 and TRBJ1-2, with D uncertain. Germline assignment: CDR1 MNHEY and CDR2 SVGAGI. The CDR3 covers 15 residues. V lost 2 bases and J 1 base, leaving 11 bases between the germline ends. The chain's CDR3 is CASSYRGHDNYGYTF. The CDR3 DNA sequence: TGTGCCAGCAGTTACCGTGGGCATGATAACTATGGCTACACCTTC.

The chain carries TRBV5-4 and TRBJ1-1; D ambiguous. The V and J ends lost 1 base and 3 bases respectively, with 13 bases between them. Germline V gives CDR1 SGHNT, CDR2 YYREEE (reference sequence). This CDR3 has 15 amino acids. In DNA form, the CDR3 reads TGTGCCAGCAGCTTGTCCTCGGTGAGTTACACTGAAGCTTTCTTT. Translated, it gives CASSLSSVSYTEAFF.

This chain uses TRBV28 with TRBJ2-1; 11 positions match TRBD2. The CDR3 loop spans 15 amino acids. With 1 base clipped from V and 7 bases from J, the junction kept 3 bases outside the gene matches. In germline, CDR1 is MDHEN, CDR2 SYDVKM. CDR3 loop: CASSLLAGGKNEQFF. The DNA of the CDR3 is TGTGCCAGCAGTTTATTAGCGGGAGGGAAAAATGAGCAGTTCTTC.

The chain joins TRBV30 to TRBJ1-4, with TRBD1 as a possible D gene (5 bases). V was cut by 4 bases and J by 4 bases, with 13 bases left in between. The CDR3 has 14 amino acids. Germline V gives CDR1 GTSNPN, CDR2 SVGIG (reference sequence). CDR3 coding DNA: TGTGCCTGGAATGGGGCGGGGATTAATGAAAAACTGTTTTTT. This sequence encodes CAWNGAGINEKLFF.

The rearrangement links TRBV6-1 to TRBJ1-1; D is unresolved. V was clipped by 6 bases and J by 0 bases, with 14 bases between them. This CDR3 comprises 15 residues. Germline lookup yields CDR1 MNHNS and CDR2 SASEGT. Here the CDR3 reads CASRNRRGVNTEAFF. The CDR3 region has the DNA TGTGCCAGCAGGAACCGTCGGGGAGTGAACACTGAAGCTTTCTTT.

This clone appeared once. V usage is TRBV9 and J usage is TRBJ2-1; 7 bases fit TRBD2. The trim removed 2 bases at V and 7 bases at J, leaving 9 bases unmatched. The CDR3 has 15 amino acids. CDR1 SGDLS and CDR2 YYNGEE come from the germline V gene. Written as DNA, the CDR3 is TGTGCCAGCAGCGTGGGAGGGCCGGGGTTAAATGAGCAGTTCTTC. Its translation is CASSVGGPGLNEQFF. The full variable domain, its missing parts supplied by reference TRBV9 and TRBJ2-1, is DSGVTQTPKHLITATGQRVTLRCSPRSGDLSVYWYQQSLDQGLQFLIQYYNGEERAKGNILERFSAQQFPDLHSELNLSSLELGDSALYFCASSVGGPGLNEQFFGPGTRLTVL.

This chain connects TRBV7-3 to TRBJ2-2; weak D call: TRBD1 (5 bases). CDR3 size: 14 residues. Trimming left V 4 bases short and J 7 bases short, with 13 bases between. Germline V gene lookup returns CDR1 SGHTA and CDR2 FQGTGA. Here the CDR3 reads CASSSAGHGGELFF. The DNA of the CDR3 is TGTGCCAGCAGCTCGGCAGGGCATGGCGGGGAGCTGTTTTTT.

This clone was counted between two and nine times. CDR3 loop: CASSEDFWHNVYEQYF. CDR3 nucleotide sequence: TGTGCCAGCAGTGAAGATTTTTGGCACAATGTCTACGAGCAGTACTTC. This sequence joins TRBV6-1 and TRBJ2-7; D remains unclear. The CDR3 runs to 16 residues. The germline V gene has CDR1 MNHNS and CDR2 SASEGT. V was shortened by 1 base and J by 3 bases, with 16 bases between the two germline ends.

The chain joins TRBV2 to TRBJ2-7; TRBD2 matches at 14 bases. This CDR3 is built from 14 residues. J was trimmed by 7 bases and V by 8 bases; bases with no gene match: 7. Germline CDR1 SNHLY, CDR2 FYNNEI. The CDR3 here is CASGRGTSGGEQYF. CDR3 in DNA: TGTGCCAGCGGACGAGGGACTAGCGGGGGAGAGCAGTACTTC.

The chain is built from TRBV11-2 and TRBJ2-1; 9 bases align to TRBD1. With 6 bases clipped from V and 10 bases from J, the junction kept 13 bases outside the gene matches. CDR3 length: 15 residues. The germline V gene encodes CDR1 SGHAT and CDR2 FQNNGV. The CDR3 protein is CASRVPGTGSGEQFF. The DNA of the CDR3 is TGTGCCAGCAGAGTCCCCGGGACAGGGAGCGGCGAGCAGTTCTTC.

The chain is built from TRBV30 and TRBJ1-2; D is unresolved. Germline-derived CDR1 and CDR2 are GTSNPN and SVGIG (reference sequence). V dropped 0 bases and J dropped 8 bases, with 13 bases sitting between them. This CDR3 has 13 residues. The CDR3 DNA sequence: TGTGCCTGGAGTGTACACCCGCTCCACGGCTACACCTTC. It specifies CAWSVHPLHGYTF.

This chain uses TRBV6-5 with TRBJ1-5, with D perhaps TRBD1 (6 bases). Germline CDR1 and CDR2: MNHEY and SVGAGI. The length of the CDR3 is 13 residues. Trimming took 2 bases from V and 7 from J, leaving 9 bases between them. CDR3 coding DNA: TGTGCCAGCAGTTACAACACAGGGCAGCCCCAGCATTTT. As protein: CASSYNTGQPQHF.

J is TRBJ1-1 and V is TRBV29-1; 8 bases are a match to TRBD1. After removal of 6 bases from V and 5 bases from J, the junction contained 11 bases not matched to a gene. This CDR3 is built from 14 residues. In germline, CDR1 is SQVTM, CDR2 ANQGSEA. This CDR3 reads CSVLNAGGGTEAFF. Here the CDR3 DNA reads TGCAGCGTGTTAAACGCAGGGGGCGGAACTGAAGCTTTCTTT.

This chain links TRBV28 with TRBJ1-2; the match to TRBD1 covers 7 bases. The germline V gene encodes CDR1 MDHEN and CDR2 SYDVKM. V was pared by 5 bases and J by 8 bases, with 11 bases of the junction left unmatched. The CDR3 extends over 14 amino acids. The CDR3 reads CASSLDRASRGYTF. CDR3 nucleotides: TGTGCCAGCAGTCTCGACAGGGCTTCAAGAGGCTACACCTTC.

The gene calls are TRBV19 and TRBJ2-2; 7 positions match TRBD1. Per the germline V gene, CDR1 is LNHDA and CDR2 is SQIVND (reference sequence). The CDR3 has 15 amino acids. The junction had 4 bases not matched to a gene; V was cut back by 0 bases and J by 6 bases. The DNA of the CDR3 is TGTGCCAGTAGTATAGATCACAGGGGCTCCGGGGAGCTGTTTTTT. It translates to CASSIDHRGSGELFF.

The V and J genes are TRBV10-3 and TRBJ2-5; 7 positions match TRBD1. Trimming at V came to 5 bases and at J to 1 base, leaving 4 bases not matched to a gene. This CDR3 comprises 14 residues. CDR1 is ENHRY, CDR2 SYGVKD, per germline. CDR3 nucleotides: TGTGCCATCAGTCAGGCAGGGGGCCAAGAGACCCAGTACTTC. It encodes CAISQAGGQETQYF.

This rearrangement joins TRBV12-5 to TRBJ1-4; tentatively, D is TRBD1 (6 bases). Germline CDR1 LGHNT, CDR2 FRNRAP. V lost 7 bases to trimming and J lost 0 bases, with 24 bases between them. The CDR3 totals 19 residues. The CDR3 here is CASASYLGGLNTTNEKLFF. The CDR3 bases are TGTGCTAGTGCCTCGTATCTTGGGGGCCTGAACACAACTAATGAAAAACTGTTTTTT.

There are a few counts of this clone. This rearrangement joins TRBV5-1 to TRBJ2-1; TRBD2 aligns across 13 bases. Trimming removed 4 bases from V and 9 bases from J; junction bases left unmatched: 10. Germline values: CDR1 SGHRS, CDR2 YFSETQ. This CDR3 has 16 residues. CDR3 nucleotides: TGCGCCAGCAGCCGCACGACTAGCGGGAGGTTAAGTGAGCAGTTCTTC. Translated: CASSRTTSGRLSEQFF.

Note on this clone: Other DNA sequences of this sample code for an identical CDR3. This chain connects TRBV30 to TRBJ1-5; 7 nucleotides agree with TRBD1. After removal of 1 base from V and 4 bases from J, the junction contained 1 base not matched to a gene. Germline V gene lookup returns CDR1 GTSNPN and CDR2 SVGIG (reference sequence). The CDR3 runs 13 residues. The CDR3 sequence is CAWSAGGNQPQHF. In nucleotides, the CDR3 is TGTGCCTGGAGTGCAGGGGGGAATCAGCCCCAGCATTTT.

To note about this clone: The germline gene is not matched at one end of the junction; a read error may be the cause. The chain couples TRBV7-9 to TRBJ2-6; 8 bases line up with TRBD1. Germline-derived CDR1 and CDR2 are SEHNR and FQNEAQ (reference sequence). This CDR3 region has 17 residues. The CDR3 nucleotides read TGTTCCAGCCCCCCCGGCGGACAGGGATCCGGGGCCAACGTCCTGACTTTC. Protein sequence: CSSPPGGQGSGANVLTF.

The chain joins TRBV19 to TRBJ2-1, with TRBD2 as a possible D gene (6 bases). The V gene lost 5 bases and the J gene lost 7 bases, with 21 bases spanning the gap. The CDR3 consists of 16 residues. CDR1 and CDR2 from the germline V gene are LNHDA and SQIVND (reference sequence). The CDR3 protein is CASSPEGRDRQNEQFF. CDR3 bases: TGTGCCAGTAGTCCCGAGGGGCGGGACCGGCAGAATGAGCAGTTCTTC.

V gene TRBV5-1 combines with J gene TRBJ2-1, with a possible D match to TRBD1 (5 bases). Trimming took 1 base from V and 0 from J, leaving 8 bases between them. The CDR3 extends over 15 amino acids. Germline lookup yields CDR1 SGHRS and CDR2 YFSETQ. The CDR3 coding sequence is TGCGCCAGCAGCTTGTCACAGGCCTCCTACAATGAGCAGTTCTTC. It codes for CASSLSQASYNEQFF.

The chain joins TRBV5-6 to TRBJ2-7; TRBD2 aligns across 12 bases. There are 16 residues in the CDR3. Germline V gene data show CDR1 as SGHDT and CDR2 as YYEEEE. Trimming took 2 bases from V and 4 from J; bases not matched to a gene: 7. CDR3 in DNA: TGTGCCAGCAGCTTTATGACTAGCGGGAGACGATACGAGCAGTACTTC. Amino acids: CASSFMTSGRRYEQYF. The variable domain in full, with the rest retrieved from reference TRBV5-6 and TRBJ2-7, is DAGVTQSPTHLIKTRGQQVTLRCSPKSGHDTVSWYQQALGQGPQFIFQYYEEEERQRGNFPDRFSGHQFPNYSSELNVNALLLGDSALYLCASSFMTSGRRYEQYFGPGTRLTVT.

The V call is TRBV4-1, the J call TRBJ1-3, with 8 nucleotides matching TRBD1. From germline, CDR1 is MGHRA and CDR2 YSYEKL. This CDR3 contains 15 residues. J lost 4 bases, V lost 1 base, and 3 bases had no gene match. For the CDR3, the DNA is TGCGCCAGCAGCCAAGGGACAGGGTGGGGAAACACCATATATTTT. This codes for CASSQGTGWGNTIYF.

This clone has just one count. Other nucleotide sequences in the sample specify the same CDR3. The chain carries TRBV6-6 and TRBJ1-5; 11 bases align to TRBD1. This CDR3 is built from 16 residues. Germline values: CDR1 MNHNY, CDR2 SVGAGI (reference sequence). The trim removed 7 bases at V and 5 bases at J, leaving 10 bases unmatched. The CDR3: CASNQGQGAIYQPQHF. For the CDR3, the DNA is TGTGCCAGCAACCAAGGACAGGGGGCCATATATCAGCCCCAGCATTTT.